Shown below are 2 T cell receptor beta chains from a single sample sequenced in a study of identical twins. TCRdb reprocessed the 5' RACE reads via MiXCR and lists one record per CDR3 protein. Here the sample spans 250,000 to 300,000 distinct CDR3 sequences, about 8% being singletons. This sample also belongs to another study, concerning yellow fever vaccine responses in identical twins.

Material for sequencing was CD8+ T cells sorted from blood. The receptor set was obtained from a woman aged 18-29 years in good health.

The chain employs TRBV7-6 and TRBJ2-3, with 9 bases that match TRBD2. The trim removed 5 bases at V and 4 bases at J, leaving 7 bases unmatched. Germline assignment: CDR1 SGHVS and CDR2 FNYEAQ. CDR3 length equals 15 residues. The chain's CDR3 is CASSMISGGSDTQYF. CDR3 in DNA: TGTGCCAGCAGCATGATTAGCGGGGGATCAGATACGCAGTATTTT. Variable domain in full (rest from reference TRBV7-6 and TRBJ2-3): GAGVSQSPRYKVTKRGQDVALRCDPISGHVSLYWYRQALGQGPEFLTYFNYEAQQDKSGLPNDRFSAERPEGSISTLTIQRTEQRDSAMYRCASSMISGGSDTQYFGPGTRLTVL.

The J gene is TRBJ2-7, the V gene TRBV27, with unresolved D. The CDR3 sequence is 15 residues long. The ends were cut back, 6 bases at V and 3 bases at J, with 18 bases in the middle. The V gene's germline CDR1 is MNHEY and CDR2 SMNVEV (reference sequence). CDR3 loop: CASSQESPLYYEQYF. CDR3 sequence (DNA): TGTGCCAGCAGCCAGGAGTCCCCCCTCTACTACGAGCAGTACTTC.